These 14 T cell receptor beta chains originate from one sample sequenced in a study of CD8 T cells in ankylosing spondylitis. TCRdb used MiXCR to reprocess the 5' RACE reads, holding one entry per CDR3 protein. The sample holds 45,000 to 60,000 distinct CDR3 sequences, 7.4% seen once. Material: blood, either unsorted or a sorted T cell fraction (not recorded which). The source of these receptors is a female donor with ankylosing spondylitis or in good health (not recorded which).

This clonotype has ten or more counts. The J gene is TRBJ2-1, the V gene TRBV20-1; D perhaps matches TRBD2 (6 bases). Trimming removed 6 bases at V and 5 bases at J, with 20 bases between. CDR3 size: 15 residues. Per germline, CDR1 DFQATT and CDR2 SNEGSKA (reference sequence). CDR3 nucleotide sequence: TGCAGTGCCACTTCTTGGCGGGGAAGTCACAATGAGCAGTTCTTC. It yields the protein CSATSWRGSHNEQFF.

This clonotype was seen repeatedly, ten times or more. The V and J genes are TRBV28 and TRBJ2-2; 10 bases line up with TRBD1. This CDR3 has 15 amino acids. In germline, CDR1 is MDHEN, CDR2 SYDVKM. The junction had 5 bases not matched to a gene; V was cut back by 3 bases and J by 7 bases. The CDR3 DNA reads as TGTGCCAGCAGTTTTGACAGGGGGCTGGTCGGGGAGCTGTTTTTT. Translated, it gives CASSFDRGLVGELFF.

This clonotype was found many times. The chain employs TRBV6-2 or TRBV6-3 and TRBJ2-3; D perhaps matches TRBD2 (5 bases). CDR1 is MNHEY and CDR2 is SVGEGT in the germline V gene. The length of the CDR3 is 14 residues. V gave up 7 bases and J gave up 4 bases, with 15 bases separating them. CDR3 sequence reads: CASTEGPPPDTQYF. CDR3 DNA sequence: TGTGCCAGCACAGAGGGTCCCCCACCAGATACGCAGTATTTT.

Many counts were recorded for this clonotype. The chain is built from TRBV11-2 and TRBJ1-2, with D tentatively TRBD1 (6 bases). Germline loops: CDR1 SGHAT, CDR2 FQNNGV. V was trimmed by 3 bases and J by 4 bases, leaving 15 bases between them. This CDR3 is 15 amino acids long. The CDR3 region is CASSFDRRATYGYTF. CDR3 coding DNA: TGTGCCAGCAGCTTCGACAGGAGGGCGACCTATGGCTACACCTTC.

J is TRBJ1-2 and V is TRBV11-2, with a tentative D call TRBD1 (6 bases). The germline V gene has CDR1 SGHAT and CDR2 FQNNGV. V was trimmed by 5 bases and J by 2 bases, leaving 12 bases between them. The CDR3 covers 14 residues. The CDR3 DNA follows: TGTGCCAGCAGCCCCAGTACAGGGAACTATGGCTACACCTTC. Translated: CASSPSTGNYGYTF.

This clonotype was detected many times. The chain uses TRBV5-1 and TRBJ1-1; D might be TRBD1 (5 bases). Germline CDR1 is SGHRS and CDR2 is YFSETQ. This CDR3 has 14 residues. V was clipped by 0 bases and J by 6 bases, with 12 bases between them. CDR3 sequence reads: CASSLAPPGAEAFF. CDR3 DNA sequence: TGCGCCAGCAGCTTGGCCCCCCCGGGGGCTGAAGCTTTCTTT.

Comments on this clonotype: Being one base from a much bigger clone, this may be a read error. The chain has TRBV7-2 and TRBJ1-5; D is undetermined. Germline-derived CDR1 and CDR2 are SGHTA and FQGNSA. The CDR3 length is 13 residues. The CDR3, as DNA: TGTGCCGGCAGCTTAGCGGGAGAACAGCCCCAGCATTTT. This encodes CAGSLAGEQPQHF.

This clonotype was observed once. CDR3 in DNA: TGCGCCAGTTCTCTGACCCAGCTCGATGAGCAGTTCTTC. Translation gives CASSLTQLDEQFF. J is TRBJ2-1 and V is TRBV5-1; D gene uncertain. Between the trimmed V and J ends, which lost 8 bases and 8 bases, there was a span of 17 bases. Germline CDR1 reads SGHRS; CDR2 reads YFSETQ. The CDR3 is made up of 13 amino acids.

In this sample, this clonotype turned up many times. The chain joins TRBV28 to TRBJ1-1; D remains unclear. The V and J ends lost 6 bases and 8 bases respectively, with 10 bases between them. The CDR3 is 11 amino acids. Germline V gene sequence: CDR1 MDHEN, CDR2 SYDVKM. The CDR3 spells CASSRRAEAFF. The CDR3 DNA sequence: TGTGCCAGCAGCCGCCGGGCAGAAGCTTTCTTT. Full variable domain (outside the CDR3, taken from reference TRBV28 and TRBJ1-1): DVKVTQSSRYLVKRTGEKVFLECVQDMDHENMFWYRQDPGLGLRLIYFSYDVKMKEKGDIPEGYSVSREKKERFSLILESASTNQTSMYLCASSRRAEAFFGQGTRLTVV.

The rearrangement uses TRBV7-8 and TRBJ2-7; TRBD1 matches 8 bases. V was pared by 0 bases and J by 3 bases, with 4 bases of the junction left unmatched. This CDR3 comprises 15 residues. Germline assignment: CDR1 SGHVS and CDR2 FQNEAQ. The CDR3, as DNA: TGTGCCAGCAGCTTAGCGGGACAGGTTAACTACGAGCAGTACTTC. Protein sequence: CASSLAGQVNYEQYF.

Many counts were recorded for this clonotype. The chain couples TRBV15 to TRBJ1-6, with D hard to call. CDR1 and CDR2 from the germline V gene are LNHNV and YYDKDF (reference sequence). The CDR3 consists of 19 residues. V was shortened by 1 base and J by 0 bases, with 16 bases between the two germline ends. The DNA of the CDR3 is TGTGCCACCAGCAGAGGCGAGGGCAGTACCAGCTCCTATAATTCACCCCTCCACTTT. Translated, it gives CATSRGEGSTSSYNSPLHF. The variable domain in full, with the rest retrieved from reference TRBV15 and TRBJ1-6, is DAMVIQNPRYQVTQFGKPVTLSCSQTLNHNVMYWYQQKSSQAPKLLFHYYDKDFNNEADTPDNFQSRRPNTSFCFLDIRSPGLGDTAMYLCATSRGEGSTSSYNSPLHFGNGTRLTVT.

This clonotype was counted ten times or more. A junction boundary mismatches the germline segment, possibly from a read error. V gene TRBV2 combines with J gene TRBJ2-3; TRBD1 agrees at 8 bases. Germline V gives CDR1 SNHLY, CDR2 FYNNEI. The CDR3 runs 15 residues. The CDR3 loop reads CASSEGTGDTDTQYF. CDR3 nucleotides: TGTGCCAGCAGCGAAGGGACAGGAGACACAGATACGCAGTATTTT.

V usage is TRBV11-2 and J usage is TRBJ2-6, with D perhaps matching TRBD1 (5 bases). Germline V gene sequence: CDR1 SGHAT, CDR2 FQNNGV. The germline V and J ends were trimmed by 8 bases and 0 bases, with 14 bases remaining between them. The CDR3 loop spans 16 amino acids. As DNA, the CDR3 is TGTGCCAGCCAAAAGGGGCATAACTCTGGGGCCAACGTCCTGACTTTC. Residues: CASQKGHNSGANVLTF.

This clonotype has at least ten counts. The CDR3 loop is CASSLDRGSRGYTF. The CDR3 DNA reads as TGCGCCAGCAGCTTGGACAGGGGCAGTCGAGGCTACACCTTC. The chain links TRBV5-1 to TRBJ1-2; the match to TRBD1 covers 7 bases. The CDR3 is 14 amino acids. J gave up 8 bases and V 0 bases, and 7 bases lay outside the gene matches. Germline V lookup: CDR1 SGHRS, CDR2 YFSETQ.